Below are 2 T cell receptor beta chains sequenced from a single sample in a study of OX40 agonist ivuxolimab in advanced cancers. The table came from immunoSEQ multiplex PCR; TCRdb's copy has only in-frame clones and leaves some out. The table has tens of thousands of clones, about four fifths seen once. Sequencing used CD4+ or CD8+ T cells sorted from blood, obtained in a trial of the OX40 agonist ivuxolimab. These receptors all come from an adult with an advanced solid tumor such as melanoma, head and neck, liver or kidney cancer.

The chain uses TRBV4-1 and TRBJ1-2; a possible D gene is TRBD1 (6 bases). CDR1 MGHRA and CDR2 YSYEKL come from the germline V gene. The length of the CDR3 is 16 residues. With 1 base removed from V and 5 bases from J, the gap between germline ends came to 17 bases. This CDR3 is CASSQGRAGDVYGYTF. The CDR3 DNA reads TGCGCCAGCAGCCAAGGGCGGGCAGGGGACGTATATGGCTACACCTTC.

The chain employs TRBV9 and TRBJ2-1; 9 positions agree with TRBD1. V shed 0 bases and J 6 bases; nucleotides not matched to a gene: 4. Germline V lookup: CDR1 SGDLS, CDR2 YYNGEE. The CDR3 spans 15 residues. DNA of the CDR3: TGTGCCAGCAGCGTAGGGGGACAGGGAGGCAATGAGCAGTTCTTC. Translating gives CASSVGGQGGNEQFF.